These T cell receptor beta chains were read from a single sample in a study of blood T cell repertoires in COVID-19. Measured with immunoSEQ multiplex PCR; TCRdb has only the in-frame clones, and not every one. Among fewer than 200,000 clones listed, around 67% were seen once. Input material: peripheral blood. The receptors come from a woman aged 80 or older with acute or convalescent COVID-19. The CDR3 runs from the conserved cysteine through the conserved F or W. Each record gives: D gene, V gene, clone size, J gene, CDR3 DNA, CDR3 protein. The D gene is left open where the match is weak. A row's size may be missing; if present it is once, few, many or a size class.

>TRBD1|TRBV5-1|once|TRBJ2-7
TGCGCCAGCAGCATTTCGCCCGGGACAGGGGATACCTACGAGCAGTACTTC
CASSISPGTGDTYEQYF
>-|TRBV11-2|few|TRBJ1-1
TGTGCCAGCAGCTCCTCCCGGGGAGTAATGAACACTGAAGCTTTCTTT
CASSSSRGVMNTEAFF
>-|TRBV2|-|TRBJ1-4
TGTGCCAGCAGTGTTGGCAGGGCTTCGAATGAAAAACTGTTTTTT
CASSVGRASNEKLFF
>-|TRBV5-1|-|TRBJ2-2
TGCGCCAGCTGTCTCGGGAGTGACACCGGGGAGCTGTTTTTT
CASCLGSDTGELFF
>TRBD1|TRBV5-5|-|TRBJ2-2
TGTGCCAGCAGCTTGTTGAGGGGGCGGACCGGGGAGCTGTTTTTT
CASSLLRGRTGELFF
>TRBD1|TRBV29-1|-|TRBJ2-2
TGCAGCTATCAGGACAGGGTTCCAACCGGGGAGCTGTTTTTT
CSYQDRVPTGELFF
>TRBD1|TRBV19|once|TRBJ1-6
TGTGCCAGTAGTACCACAGGGGGAAGCGGATCACCCCTCCACTTT
CASSTTGGSGSPLHF
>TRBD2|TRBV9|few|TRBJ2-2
TGTGCCAGCTCGCCGGGGGGAACCTACACCGGGGAGCTGTTTTTT
CASSPGGTYTGELFF
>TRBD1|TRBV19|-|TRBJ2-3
TGTGCCAGTAGTGGGGACAGGGGGCGTTACCCAGATACGCAGTATTTT
CASSGDRGRYPDTQYF
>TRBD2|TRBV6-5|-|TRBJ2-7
TGTGCCAGCAGTTACCCAGTAGCGGGGAAATACGAGCAGTACTTC
CASSYPVAGKYEQYF
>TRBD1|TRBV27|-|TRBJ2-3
TGTGCCAGCAGACAGGGGTTGGGCACAGATACGCAGTATTTT
CASRQGLGTDTQYF